The 5 T cell receptor beta chains presented below share a single source sample, sequenced in a study of technical replicates of blood from a few donors. Measured with immunoSEQ multiplex PCR; TCRdb has only the in-frame clones, and not every one. The profile covers tens of thousands of clones, with 80% to 90% appearing a single time and around 3.9% taken by the ten largest. Sequenced material: PBMCs. The receptors were sampled from a human donor in good health. Some clones in this sample may be carry-over from other donors' samples.

The rearrangement uses TRBV27 and TRBJ2-7, with TRBD2 matching over 8 bases. In germline, CDR1 is MNHEY, CDR2 SMNVEV (reference sequence). The CDR3 contains 17 residues. The V and J ends lost 3 bases and 2 bases, in that order; junction bases with no gene match: 12. The CDR3 DNA sequence: TGTGCCAGCAGTTTTATCGGGGGGGGCCAGGTCCCCTACGAGCAGTACTTC. It encodes CASSFIGGGQVPYEQYF.

This clone turned up a few times. Additional DNA sequences in this sample encode the identical CDR3. This rearrangement joins TRBV5-1 to TRBJ2-1, with 9 nucleotides matching TRBD2. The V gene end was trimmed by 4 bases and the J gene end by 4 bases; junction bases not matched to a gene: 3. Germline CDR1 and CDR2: SGHRS and YFSETQ. The CDR3 is made up of 14 amino acids. The CDR3 reads CASSLSGGYNEQFF. For the CDR3, the DNA is TGCGCCAGCAGCCTTAGCGGGGGATACAATGAGCAGTTCTTC.

CDR3 sequence: CASSPRDRGLWDYEQYF. The CDR3, as DNA: TGTGCCAGCAGTCCCCGGGACAGGGGGCTGTGGGACTACGAGCAGTACTTC. V is TRBV27 and J is TRBJ2-7; TRBD1 matches 12 bases. J lost 3 bases, V lost 5 bases, and 11 bases had no gene match. Germline CDR1 reads MNHEY; CDR2 reads SMNVEV (reference sequence). The CDR3 length is 17 residues.

The rearrangement joins TRBV6-6 to TRBJ2-1, with D unclear. Germline loops: CDR1 MNHNY, CDR2 SVGAGI (reference sequence). V was clipped by 2 bases and J by 3 bases, with 8 bases between them. The CDR3 spans 14 residues. In DNA form, the CDR3 reads TGTGCCAGCAGTTACAACGCAGGCTACAATGAGCAGTTCTTC. Translation: CASSYNAGYNEQFF.

The rearrangement uses TRBV28 and TRBJ1-4, with 7 bases that match TRBD1. V gave up 4 bases and J gave up 7 bases; unmatched junction bases: 15. CDR3 length: 17 amino acids. CDR1 MDHEN and CDR2 SYDVKM come from the germline V gene. The CDR3 DNA reads as TGTGCCAGCAGTTCCTTCGGGGACAGCCGGGCGCGTGAAAAACTGTTTTTT. Translation gives CASSSFGDSRAREKLFF.